The TCR beta chain under discussion was sequenced for a study of CD8 T cells in ankylosing spondylitis. Study conclusions and caveats: Earlier literature documents some of the motif variants in reactive arthritis synovial fluid and blood. A TCR beta motif made of roughly eight highly homologous variants seemed typical of ankylosing spondylitis blood. Disease-associated clones were reportedly significantly overrepresented in matched ankylosing spondylitis synovial fluid.

This clonotype appeared a few times. Its target is not known. Quantitative molecular-barcoded 5'-RACE generated the TCR beta libraries. Each CDR3 protein gets one entry after TCRdb re-called the 5' RACE reads with MiXCR. Among approximately 300,000 distinct CDR3 sequences, 15% to 20% were seen once, and the ten largest hold roughly 8.3%. The CDR3 consists of 15 residues. Per germline, CDR1 MDHEN and CDR2 SYDVKM. Trimming cost V 7 bases and J 0 bases, with 13 bases left between them. The receptor was derived from a male donor with ankylosing spondylitis or in good health (not recorded which). The chain couples TRBV28 to TRBJ1-3; weak D call: TRBD1 (5 bases). Sequenced: blood, either unsorted or a sorted T cell fraction (not recorded which). The CDR3 region is CASNPGFSSGNTIYF. CDR3 in DNA: TGTGCCAGCAACCCAGGGTTCAGCTCTGGAAACACCATATATTTT.